The present T cell receptor (beta chain) was sequenced within a study of cytotoxic CD8 clonotypes in ibrutinib-treated CLL. Broader study findings: Public clonotypes, rarely seen, contracted or held steady on treatment. Clonality was higher at ibrutinib response and returned toward baseline at progression. Sustained-remission and progressing patients' sampling times differed.

Trimming left V 2 bases short and J 2 bases short, with 6 bases between. The CDR3 runs 13 residues. The germline V gene has CDR1 SGHAT and CDR2 FQNNGV. Measured with immunoSEQ multiplex PCR; TCRdb has only the in-frame clones, and not every one. The sample comprises some 61,000 clones, 68% of which are singletons, and under 6% rests with the top ten. Concerning this clone itself: Its matching antigen is unknown.

Here the sequenced sample was PBMCs, taken after 12 months of ibrutinib treatment. This sequence joins TRBV11-2 and TRBJ1-2; D possibly corresponds to TRBD1 (5 bases). The receptor was isolated from a human donor with chronic lymphocytic leukemia. The CDR3 DNA follows: TGTGCCAGCAGCTTAAGGACAAACTATGGCTACACCTTC. Amino acids: CASSLRTNYGYTF. Combining the CDR3 with reference TRBV11-2 and TRBJ1-2 gives the whole variable domain EAGVAQSPRYKIIEKRQSVAFWCNPISGHATLYWYQQILGQGPKLLIQFQNNGVVDDSQLPKDRFSAERLKGVDSTLKIQPAKLEDSAVYLCASSLRTNYGYTFGSGTRLTVV.